This record concerns one T cell receptor beta chain sequence. Germline CDR1 is SGHTA and CDR2 is FQGNSA. The CDR3 consists of 14 residues. Trimming shortened V by 3 bases and J by 1 base, and 6 bases separated the two germline ends. The data were taken from a study of OX40 agonist ivuxolimab in advanced cancers. The method was immunoSEQ multiplex PCR; TCRdb's version includes in-frame clones alone and lacks a portion of them. Of 30,000 to 40,000 clones listed, approximately 80% are singletons. The source is an adult with an advanced solid tumor such as melanoma, head and neck, liver or kidney cancer. The input for sequencing was CD4+ or CD8+ T cells sorted from blood, taken in a trial of the OX40 agonist ivuxolimab. The genes are TRBV7-2 and TRBJ2-2; D is possibly TRBD2 (5 bases). This CDR3 reads CASSFGENTGELFF. The CDR3 nucleotides read TGTGCCAGCAGCTTCGGGGAGAACACCGGGGAGCTGTTTTTT. The complete variable domain, with remaining parts taken from reference TRBV7-2 and TRBJ2-2, reads GAGVSQSPSNKVTEKGKDVELRCDPISGHTALYWYRQSLGQGLEFLIYFQGNSAPDKSGLPSDRFSAERTGGSVSTLTIQRTQQEDSAVYLCASSFGENTGELFFGEGSRLTVL.